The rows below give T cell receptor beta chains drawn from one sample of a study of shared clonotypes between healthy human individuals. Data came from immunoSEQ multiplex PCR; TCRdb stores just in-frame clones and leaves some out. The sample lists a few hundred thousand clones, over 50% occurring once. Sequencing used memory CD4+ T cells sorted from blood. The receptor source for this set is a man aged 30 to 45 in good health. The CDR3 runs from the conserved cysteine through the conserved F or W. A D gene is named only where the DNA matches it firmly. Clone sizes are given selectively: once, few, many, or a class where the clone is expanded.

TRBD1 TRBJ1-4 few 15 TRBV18 CASSPTGTGSEKLFF TGTGCCAGCTCACCTACCGGGACAGGGAGTGAAAAACTGTTTTTT
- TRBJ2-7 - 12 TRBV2 CASNVGIYEQYF TGTGCCAGCAATGTGGGGATCTACGAGCAGTACTTC
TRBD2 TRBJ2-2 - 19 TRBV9 CASSLGTSGRALRTGELFF TGTGCCAGCAGCTTGGGGACTAGCGGGAGGGCCTTAAGGACCGGGGAGCTGTTTTTT
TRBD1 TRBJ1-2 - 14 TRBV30 CAWSLAGGLGGYTF TGTGCCTGGAGTCTGGCAGGGGGGCTCGGTGGCTACACCTTC
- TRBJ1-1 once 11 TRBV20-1 CSAREDTEAFF TGCAGTGCTCGGGAGGACACTGAAGCTTTCTTT
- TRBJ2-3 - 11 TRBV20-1 CSATQQDTQYF TGCAGTGCTACTCAACAAGATACGCAGTATTTT
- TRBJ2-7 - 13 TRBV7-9 CASSLASSYEQYF TGTGCCAGCAGCTTAGCCAGCTCCTACGAGCAGTACTTC
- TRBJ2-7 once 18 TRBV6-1 CASSELGLSLNLYDEQYF TGTGCCAGCAGTGAACTAGGACTATCTTTGAACCTTTACGACGAGCAGTACTTC
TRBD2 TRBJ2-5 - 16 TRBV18 CASSPRHLAGLETQYF TGTGCCAGCTCACCACGTCATCTAGCGGGACTGGAGACCCAGTACTTC
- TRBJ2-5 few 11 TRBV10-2 CASSEGETQYF TGCGCCAGCAGTGAAGGAGAGACCCAGTACTTC
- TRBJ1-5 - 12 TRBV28 CASSLKRQPQHF TGTGCCAGCAGTTTAAAGCGACAGCCCCAGCATTTT
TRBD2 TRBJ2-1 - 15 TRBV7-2 CASSLGLAGVNEQFF TGTGCCAGCAGCCTGGGACTAGCGGGAGTGAATGAGCAGTTCTTC
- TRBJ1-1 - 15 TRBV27 CASSARLSRGTEAFF TGTGCCAGCAGTGCCAGACTCTCGCGGGGCACTGAAGCTTTCTTT
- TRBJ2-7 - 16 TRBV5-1 CASSLGAGILSYEQYF TGCGCCAGCAGCTTGGGGGCAGGGATTCTCTCCTACGAGCAGTACTTC
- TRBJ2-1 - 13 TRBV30 CAWSNSGVDEQFF TGTGCCTGGAGCAATTCGGGGGTTGATGAGCAGTTCTTC
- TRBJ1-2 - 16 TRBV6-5 CASSYSQGISNYGYTF TGTGCCAGCAGTTACTCTCAGGGGATTTCTAACTATGGCTACACCTTC
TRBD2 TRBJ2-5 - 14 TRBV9 CASSVHVAGETQYF TGTGCCAGCAGCGTACACGTAGCGGGAGAGACCCAGTACTTC
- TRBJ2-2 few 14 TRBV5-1 CASSLQDHTGELFF TGCGCCAGCAGCTTGCAGGACCACACCGGGGAGCTGTTTTTT
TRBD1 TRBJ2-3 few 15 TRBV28 CASSLFDRDPDTQYF TGTGCCAGCAGTTTATTCGACAGGGACCCAGATACGCAGTATTTT
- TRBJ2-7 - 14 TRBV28 CASRDLGEVYEQYF TGTGCCAGCAGGGACTTGGGGGAGGTTTACGAGCAGTACTTC
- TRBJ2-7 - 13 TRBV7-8 CASSRPGGYEQYF TGTGCCAGCAGCCGTCCGGGCGGCTACGAGCAGTACTTC
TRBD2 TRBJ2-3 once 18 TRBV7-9 CASSLTLAGGLETDTQYF TGTGCCAGCAGCTTAACACTAGCGGGAGGACTCGAGACAGATACGCAGTATTTT
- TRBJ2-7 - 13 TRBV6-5 CASRRGPGYEQYF TGTGCCAGCAGAAGGGGACCCGGGTACGAGCAGTACTTC
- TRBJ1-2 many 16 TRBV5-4 CASRDGGITYSYGYTF TGTGCCTCAAGGGACGGGGGGATAACCTATAGCTATGGCTACACCTTC
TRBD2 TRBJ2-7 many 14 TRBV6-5 CASSGTSVNRKQYF TGTGCCAGCAGCGGGACTAGCGTAAACCGGAAGCAGTACTTC
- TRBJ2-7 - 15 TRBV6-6 CASSNRQATSYEQYF TGTGCCAGCAGTAATCGACAGGCAACGTCCTACGAGCAGTACTTC
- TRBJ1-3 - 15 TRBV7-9 CASSTGRVSGNTIYF TGTGCCAGCAGCACCGGCCGGGTCTCCGGAAACACCATATATTTT
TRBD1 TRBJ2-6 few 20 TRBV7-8 CASSRRDRVLLNSGANVLTF TGTGCCAGCAGCCGCAGGGACAGGGTCCTCCTAAACTCTGGGGCCAACGTCCTGACTTTC
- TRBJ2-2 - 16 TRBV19 CASSIFGISNTGELFF TGTGCCAGTAGTATATTCGGAATTTCGAACACCGGGGAGCTGTTTTTT
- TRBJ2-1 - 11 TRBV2 CASSDDVKQFF TGTGCCAGCAGTGATGATGTGAAGCAGTTCTTC
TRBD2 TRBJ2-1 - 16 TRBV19 CASSRTSVSSYNEQFF TGTGCCAGTAGCAGAACTAGCGTAAGCTCCTACAATGAGCAGTTCTTC
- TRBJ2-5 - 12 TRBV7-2 CASSHNEETQYF TGTGCCAGCAGCCACAACGAAGAGACCCAGTACTTC
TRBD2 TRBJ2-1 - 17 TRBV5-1 CASSPGLAGGREYEQFF TGCGCCAGCAGCCCGGGACTAGCGGGAGGGCGAGAGTATGAGCAGTTCTTC
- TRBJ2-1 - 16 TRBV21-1 CASSKVKGNTYNEQFF TGTGCCAGCAGCAAAGTTAAGGGGAACACCTACAATGAGCAGTTCTTC
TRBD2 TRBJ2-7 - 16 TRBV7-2 CASSLGTSGSRAEQYF TGTGCCAGCAGCTTAGGGACTAGCGGGAGTAGAGCCGAGCAGTACTTC
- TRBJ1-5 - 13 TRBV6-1 CASSEQRNQPQHF TGTGCCAGCAGTGAGCAGAGAAATCAGCCCCAGCATTTT
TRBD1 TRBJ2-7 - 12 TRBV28 CASSTGGYEQYF TGTGCCAGTTCGACAGGGGGATACGAGCAGTACTTC